Listed below are T cell receptor beta chains from one sample, sequenced in a study of cytotoxic CD8 clonotypes in ibrutinib-treated CLL. Method: immunoSEQ multiplex PCR; TCRdb's copy keeps in-frame clones and lacks some. Of 11,000 to 15,000 clones detected, 50% to 75% appear once; the ten largest clones hold roughly 40%. This sample comprised PBMCs, obtained before ibrutinib treatment. The receptor set was obtained from a human donor with chronic lymphocytic leukemia. CDR3s include the opening cysteine and the closing phenylalanine or tryptophan. The order of the fields is J gene, V gene, D gene, clone size, CDR3 DNA, CDR3 protein. A D gene is named only where the DNA matches it firmly. Clone size is shown for a subset of rows, as once, few, many or a class of expanded clone.

TRBJ1-2 TRBV9 TRBD1 - TGTGCCAGCAGCATCAGGACAGGGGTCTGGGGCTACACCTTC CASSIRTGVWGYTF
TRBJ2-7 TRBV29-1 - - TGCAGCGTTGTCTCAGGTAGCTCCTACGAGCAGTACTTC CSVVSGSSYEQYF
TRBJ1-1 TRBV27 - - TGTGCCAGCACCCCGATTCAAATGGGCGACAGCCTCACTGAAGCTTTCTTT CASTPIQMGDSLTEAFF
TRBJ2-5 TRBV7-9 - - TGTGCCAGCAGCTTAAGCAGGAAAGAGACCCAGTACTTC CASSLSRKETQYF
TRBJ1-2 TRBV5-4 - - TGTGCCAGCAGCTTGGGGGGCGACTATGGCTACACCTTC CASSLGGDYGYTF
TRBJ1-1 TRBV19 - - TGTGCCAGTAGTATCCTTCAGGTTCAGGGGACTGAAGCTTTCTTT CASSILQVQGTEAFF
TRBJ2-7 TRBV9 - medium-sized TGTGCCAGCAGCGTAGCTGTTGGAGGGAACGAGCAGTACTTC CASSVAVGGNEQYF
TRBJ1-2 TRBV6-1 - - TGTGCCAGCAGTAATTTAGACGGAACTAACTATGGCTACACCTTC CASSNLDGTNYGYTF
TRBJ2-5 TRBV5-1 TRBD1 - TGCGCCAGCAGCTTGGCGACAGGGATTCAAGAGACCCAGTACTTC CASSLATGIQETQYF
TRBJ1-1 TRBV7-9 - - TGTGCCAGCAGCTTCGAACAGGGAAAGAACACTGAAGCTTTCTTT CASSFEQGKNTEAFF
TRBJ1-1 TRBV19 - few TGTGCCAGTAGTTTTCCCGGGGGCGGGACTGAAGCTTTCTTT CASSFPGGGTEAFF
TRBJ1-6 TRBV14 - - TGTGCCAGCAGCCGGGACTATAATTCACCCCTCCACTTT CASSRDYNSPLHF
TRBJ1-1 TRBV30 - few TGTGCCGGGGAGCGCAACACTGAAGCTTTCTTT CAGERNTEAFF
TRBJ2-3 TRBV27 - few TGTGCCAGCAGCATCTTTAGCACAGATACGCAGTATTTT CASSIFSTDTQYF
TRBJ2-6 TRBV4-2 TRBD1 - TGTGCCAGCAGCCCAAATGGACAGGAGACGGGGCCTGGGGCCAACGTCCTGACTTTC CASSPNGQETGPGANVLTF
TRBJ1-1 TRBV7-9 - few TGTGCCAGCAGCGGGGGGAGTAACACTGAAGCTTTCTTT CASSGGSNTEAFF
TRBJ1-2 TRBV29-1 TRBD1 - TGCAGCGCCGGACAGGGAGGGTATGGCTACACCTTC CSAGQGGYGYTF
TRBJ1-2 TRBV29-1 - - TGCAGCGTTCCCCTATCGGGGAGCTATGGCTACACCTTC CSVPLSGSYGYTF
TRBJ1-1 TRBV19 - - TGTGCCCTGCATACGGGGGCGCAAGCTTTCTTT CALHTGAQAFF
TRBJ2-2 TRBV25-1 TRBD2 - TGTGCCAGCACTGCGGGGGGCCCCGGGGAGCTGTTTTTT CASTAGGPGELFF
TRBJ1-4 TRBV29-1 TRBD1 - TGCAGCGTTGGAGGGGGGACAGGAGAAAAACTGTTTTTT CSVGGGTGEKLFF
TRBJ2-7 TRBV5-4 - - TGTGCCAGCAGCTTTACATCCTACGAGCAGTACTTC CASSFTSYEQYF